A selection of T cell receptor beta chains follows, all from one sample in a study of identical twins. TCRdb re-analysed the 5' RACE reads in MiXCR, keeping a single row per CDR3 protein. The data contain 500,000 to 700,000 distinct CDR3 sequences, roughly 6.6% of them singletons. The same specimen was also included in a second study, on yellow fever vaccine responses in identical twins.

Sequencing used PBMCs. Every receptor here comes from a young woman in good health. The CDR3 runs from the conserved cysteine through the conserved F or W. Each record gives: V gene, D gene, J gene, clone size, CDR3 DNA, CDR3 protein. A D gene is named only where the DNA matches it firmly. For some rows the clone size is stated as once, few or many, or as a class when expanded; others skip it.

>TRBV27|NA|TRBJ1-6|few
TGTGCCAGCAGTCCAACCCTAATTTCACCCCTCCACTTT
CASSPTLISPLHF
>TRBV18|TRBD1|TRBJ1-5|few
TGTGCCAGCTCCCAGACAGGGGCGAATCAGCCCCAGCATTTT
CASSQTGANQPQHF
>TRBV11-1|NA|TRBJ2-6|NA
TGTGCCAGCAGCTTAGCGCCGTCCGTCCTGACTTTC
CASSLAPSVLTF
>TRBV12-3/TRBV12-4|NA|TRBJ2-3|few
TGTGCCAGCAGCCCCAACAGGCGCTACGGCGGCACAGATACGCAGTATTTT
CASSPNRRYGGTDTQYF
>TRBV19|TRBD1|TRBJ1-5|few
TGTGCCAGTAGCCGGACAGGGGCGCGTGTATATAGCAATCAGCCCCAGCATTTT
CASSRTGARVYSNQPQHF
>TRBV12-3/TRBV12-4|NA|TRBJ1-2|few
TGTGCCAGCAGTTTCACCAGGGGTGGCTACACCTTC
CASSFTRGGYTF
>TRBV20-1|TRBD2|TRBJ2-7|NA
TGCAGTGCCCAGCGCACTAGCGGTGCCTCCTACGAGCAGTACTTC
CSAQRTSGASYEQYF
>TRBV9|NA|TRBJ1-2|NA
TGTGCCAGCAGCACCACACCAGGTCTTTACACCTTC
CASSTTPGLYTF
>TRBV24-1|NA|TRBJ2-1|many
TGTGCCACCAGTCCCGGGCGACCCAGTTACAATGAGCAGTTCTTC
CATSPGRPSYNEQFF
>TRBV29-1|TRBD1|TRBJ2-3|many
TGCAGCGTTGAGGAAGACAGGGGAGGAGATACGCAGTATTTT
CSVEEDRGGDTQYF
>TRBV6-5|NA|TRBJ1-2|NA
TGTGCCAGCAGTTACGTACAGGGTTACTATGGCTACACCTTC
CASSYVQGYYGYTF
>TRBV28|TRBD1|TRBJ1-1|few
TGTGCCAGCAGTCCTCCATATCGGGACAGGGAGAACACTGAAGCTTTCTTT
CASSPPYRDRENTEAFF
>TRBV10-2|TRBD1|TRBJ2-5|many
TGCGCCAGCAAATCTACTCAGGGGGTCAAAGAGACCCAGTACTTC
CASKSTQGVKETQYF
>TRBV20-1|NA|TRBJ2-2|few
TGCAGTGCTAGAGATCTGACAGGCCCGAACACCGGGGAGCTGTTTTTT
CSARDLTGPNTGELFF
>TRBV3-1|NA|TRBJ1-4|many
TGTGCCAGCAGCCAAGACGAAGGGCCAAATGAAAAACTGTTTTTT
CASSQDEGPNEKLFF
>TRBV2|NA|TRBJ1-4|NA
TGTGCCAGCAGTGAGGGATTCCGAAGACTGTTTTTT
CASSEGFRRLFF
>TRBV12-3/TRBV12-4|NA|TRBJ1-5|many
TGTGCCAGCAGCCCTGACAGCAAGAGGCCCCAGCATTTT
CASSPDSKRPQHF
>TRBV6-5|NA|TRBJ1-1|many
TGTGCCAGCAGTTACGGGGGCATGAACACTGAAGCTTTCTTT
CASSYGGMNTEAFF
>TRBV29-1|TRBD1|TRBJ2-6|few
TGCAGCGTTGAAGAATATCGGGACAGGGCCATCGTCCTGACTTTC
CSVEEYRDRAIVLTF
>TRBV12-3/TRBV12-4|NA|TRBJ1-1|NA
TGTGCCAGCAGTTCCGACAGGCGTTTGCCTGAAGCTTTCTTT
CASSSDRRLPEAFF
>TRBV7-9|NA|TRBJ1-5|few
TGTGCCAGCAGCTCACAGGACAGCGGCAATCAGCCCCAGCATTTT
CASSSQDSGNQPQHF
>TRBV12-3/TRBV12-4|NA|TRBJ2-1|NA
TGTGCCAGCAGTAACCTACTAGCAACTGAGCAGTTCTTC
CASSNLLATEQFF
>TRBV6-1|NA|TRBJ1-4|few
TGTGCCGCTCAGCGGGGGCAGGGGCCCGAAAAACTGTTTTTT
CAAQRGQGPEKLFF
>TRBV12-3/TRBV12-4|TRBD1|TRBJ2-2|many
TGTGCCAGCAGTGAACGACAGGGGGGTGACGGGGAGCTGTTTTTT
CASSERQGGDGELFF
>TRBV19|NA|TRBJ2-1|many
TGTGCCAGTAGCACACTAGCCCGCTCCTACAATGAGCAGTTCTTC
CASSTLARSYNEQFF
>TRBV15|NA|TRBJ2-3|few
TGTGCCACCAGCACCCGGGACTGGATAACAGATACGCAGTATTTT
CATSTRDWITDTQYF
>TRBV25-1|TRBD2|TRBJ2-1|NA
TGTGCCAGCAGTGAAGATCTAGCGGGGGGGTTCAATGAGCAGTTCTTC
CASSEDLAGGFNEQFF
>TRBV10-3|TRBD2|TRBJ2-3|NA
TGTGCCACCGGACTAGCGGGGATCACAGATACGCAGTATTTT
CATGLAGITDTQYF
>TRBV24-1|TRBD1|TRBJ2-7|NA
TGTGCCACCAGTGCACAGGGGGCAATTGGCGAGCAGTACTTC
CATSAQGAIGEQYF
>TRBV3-1|TRBD2|TRBJ2-5|few
TGTGCCAGCAGACCCCGAGCCGGGACTAGCGCAGAGACCCAGTACTTC
CASRPRAGTSAETQYF
>TRBV19|NA|TRBJ1-2|many
TGTGCCAGTAGTATAACCCAGACCAAGTCGGGCTACACCTTC
CASSITQTKSGYTF
>TRBV20-1|TRBD2|TRBJ2-3|NA
TGCAGTGCTAGTAGGCTAGCGGGTAACACAGATACGCAGTATTTT
CSASRLAGNTDTQYF
>TRBV5-6|NA|TRBJ2-2|NA
TGTGCCAGCAGCCATCTCGGGCAGGCCACCGGGGAGCTGTTTTTT
CASSHLGQATGELFF
>TRBV12-3/TRBV12-4|NA|TRBJ1-5|few
TGTGCCAGCAGCCCTCTTATGGGGCCCCAGCATTTT
CASSPLMGPQHF
>TRBV4-1|TRBD1|TRBJ2-3|NA
TGCGCCAGCAGCCAAAGGACAGGGTTCCCAGATACGCAGTATTTT
CASSQRTGFPDTQYF
>TRBV11-2|TRBD1|TRBJ1-1|few
TGTGCCAGCAGCTTAGTCTCAGGGGGCGCAGGAACTGAAGCTTTCTTT
CASSLVSGGAGTEAFF
>TRBV28|NA|TRBJ2-7|many
TGTGCCAGCAGTTTCCATCGAGCGGACCAGTACGAGCAGTACTTC
CASSFHRADQYEQYF
>TRBV9|TRBD2|TRBJ2-3|few
TGTGCCAGCAGCCCACAAGCGGGACCGTCCACAGATACGCAGTATTTT
CASSPQAGPSTDTQYF
>TRBV25-1|NA|TRBJ2-5|few
TGTGCCAGCAGTGTTACCCGCCGCCAGGGGCAAGAGACCCAGTACTTC
CASSVTRRQGQETQYF
>TRBV12-3/TRBV12-4|NA|TRBJ1-2|few
TGTGCCAGCAGTTTAGCGCAATCGGGGTGGGGCTACACCTTC
CASSLAQSGWGYTF
>TRBV29-1|NA|TRBJ2-3|many
TGCAGCGTTGAAGCGGCTAGCTGGGGCACAGATACGCAGTATTTT
CSVEAASWGTDTQYF
>TRBV2|NA|TRBJ1-1|many
TGTGCCAGCACCAAAGAGCTTTGGGGGAACACTGAAGCTTTCTTT
CASTKELWGNTEAFF
>TRBV6-1|TRBD1|TRBJ2-2|few
TGTGCCAGCAGTGTTCAGGGGGACACCGGGGAGCTGTTTTTT
CASSVQGDTGELFF
>TRBV27|NA|TRBJ2-3|few
TGTGCCAGCAGCTTACCCGGGGGCGCAGATACGCAGTATTTT
CASSLPGGADTQYF